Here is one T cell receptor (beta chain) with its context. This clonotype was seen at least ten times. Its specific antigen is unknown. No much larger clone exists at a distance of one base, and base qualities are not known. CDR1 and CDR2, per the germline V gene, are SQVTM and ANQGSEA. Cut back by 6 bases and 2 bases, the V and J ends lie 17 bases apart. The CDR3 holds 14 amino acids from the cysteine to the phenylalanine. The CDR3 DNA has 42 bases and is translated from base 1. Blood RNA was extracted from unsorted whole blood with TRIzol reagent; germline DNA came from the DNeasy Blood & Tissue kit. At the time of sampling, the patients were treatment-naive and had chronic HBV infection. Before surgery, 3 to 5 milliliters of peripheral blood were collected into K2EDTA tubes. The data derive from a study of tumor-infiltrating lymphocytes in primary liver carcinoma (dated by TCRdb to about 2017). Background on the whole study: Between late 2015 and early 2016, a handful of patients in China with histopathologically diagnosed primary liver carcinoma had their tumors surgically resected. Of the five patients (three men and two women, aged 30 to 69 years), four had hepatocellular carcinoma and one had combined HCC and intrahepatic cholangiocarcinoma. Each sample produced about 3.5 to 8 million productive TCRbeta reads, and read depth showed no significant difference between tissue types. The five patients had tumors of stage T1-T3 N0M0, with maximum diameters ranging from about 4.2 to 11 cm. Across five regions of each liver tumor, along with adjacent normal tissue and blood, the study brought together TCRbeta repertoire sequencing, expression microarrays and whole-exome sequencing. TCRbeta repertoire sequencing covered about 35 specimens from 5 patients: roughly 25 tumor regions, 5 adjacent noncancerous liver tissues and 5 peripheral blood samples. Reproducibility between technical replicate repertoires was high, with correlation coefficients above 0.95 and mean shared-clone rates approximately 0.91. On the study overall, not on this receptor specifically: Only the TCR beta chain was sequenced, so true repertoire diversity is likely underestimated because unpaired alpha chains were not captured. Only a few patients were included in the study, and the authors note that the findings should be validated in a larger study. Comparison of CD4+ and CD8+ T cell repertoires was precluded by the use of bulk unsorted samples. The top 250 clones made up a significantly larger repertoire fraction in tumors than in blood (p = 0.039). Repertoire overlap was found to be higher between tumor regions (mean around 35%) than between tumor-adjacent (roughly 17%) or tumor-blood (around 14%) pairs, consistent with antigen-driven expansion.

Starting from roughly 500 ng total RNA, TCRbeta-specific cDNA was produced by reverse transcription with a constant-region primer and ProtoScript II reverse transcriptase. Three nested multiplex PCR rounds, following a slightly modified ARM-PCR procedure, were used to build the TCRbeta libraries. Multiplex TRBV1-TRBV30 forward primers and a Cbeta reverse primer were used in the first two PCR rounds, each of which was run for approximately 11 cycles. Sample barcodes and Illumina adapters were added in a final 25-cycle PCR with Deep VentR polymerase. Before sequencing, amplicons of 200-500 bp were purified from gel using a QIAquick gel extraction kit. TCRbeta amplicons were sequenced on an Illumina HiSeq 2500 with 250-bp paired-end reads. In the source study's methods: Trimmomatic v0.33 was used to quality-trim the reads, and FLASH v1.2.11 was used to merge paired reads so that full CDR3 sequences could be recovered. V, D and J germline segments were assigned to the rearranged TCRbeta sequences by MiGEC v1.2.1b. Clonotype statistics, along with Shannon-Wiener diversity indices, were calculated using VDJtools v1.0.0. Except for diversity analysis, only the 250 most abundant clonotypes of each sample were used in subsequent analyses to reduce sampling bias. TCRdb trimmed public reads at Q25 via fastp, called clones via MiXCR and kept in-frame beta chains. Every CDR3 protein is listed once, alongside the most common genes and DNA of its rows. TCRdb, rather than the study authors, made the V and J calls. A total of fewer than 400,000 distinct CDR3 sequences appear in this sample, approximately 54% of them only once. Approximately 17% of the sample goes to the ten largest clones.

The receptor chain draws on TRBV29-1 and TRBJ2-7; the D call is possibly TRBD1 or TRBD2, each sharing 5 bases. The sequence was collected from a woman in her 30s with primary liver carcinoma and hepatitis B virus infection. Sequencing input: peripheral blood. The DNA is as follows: TGCAGCGTCGGAGCTGGGACGGTTACCTACGAGCAGTACTTC. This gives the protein CSVGAGTVTYEQYF.